Detailed here is one T cell receptor (beta chain). Libraries were prepared by immunoSEQ multiplex PCR; TCRdb keeps only in-frame clonotypes and omits some of them. In the table there are about 170,000 clones, 79% of which are singletons. This sample is drawn from a study of blood T cell repertoires in COVID-19. The CDR3 runs to 13 residues. Germline-derived CDR1 and CDR2 are MNHEY and SMNVEV (reference sequence). V was shortened by 4 bases and J by 5 bases, with 8 bases between the two germline ends. The sequenced sample consisted of PBMCs or T cells enriched from blood (not recorded which). The gene calls are TRBV27 and TRBJ2-2; perhaps TRBD1 as D (6 bases). This sequence originates from a woman aged 70-85 years in a cohort exposed to, infected with or recovered from COVID-19 (not recorded which). This CDR3 is CASSYRETGELFF. DNA for the CDR3: TGTGCCAGCAGTTACAGGGAGACCGGGGAGCTGTTTTTT.